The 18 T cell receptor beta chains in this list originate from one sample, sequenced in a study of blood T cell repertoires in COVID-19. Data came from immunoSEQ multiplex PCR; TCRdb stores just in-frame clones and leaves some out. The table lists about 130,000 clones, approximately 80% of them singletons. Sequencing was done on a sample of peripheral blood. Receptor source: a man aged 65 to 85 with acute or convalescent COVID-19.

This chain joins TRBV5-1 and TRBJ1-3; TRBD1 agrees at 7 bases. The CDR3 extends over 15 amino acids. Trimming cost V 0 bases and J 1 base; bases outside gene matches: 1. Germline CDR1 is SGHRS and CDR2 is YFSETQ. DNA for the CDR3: TGCGCCAGCAGCTTGGACAGGGGATCTGGAAACACCATATATTTT. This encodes CASSLDRGSGNTIYF.

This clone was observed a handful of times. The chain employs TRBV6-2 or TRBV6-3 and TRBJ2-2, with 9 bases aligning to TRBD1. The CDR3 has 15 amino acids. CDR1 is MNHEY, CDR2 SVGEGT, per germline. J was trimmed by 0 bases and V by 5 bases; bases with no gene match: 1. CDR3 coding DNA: TGTGCCAGCAGTCGACAGGGGGCGAACACCGGGGAGCTGTTTTTT. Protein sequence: CASSRQGANTGELFF.

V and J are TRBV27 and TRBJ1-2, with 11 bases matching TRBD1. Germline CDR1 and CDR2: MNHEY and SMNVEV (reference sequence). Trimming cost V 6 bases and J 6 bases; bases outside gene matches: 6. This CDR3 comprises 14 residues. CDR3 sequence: CASRQDRGPNGYTF. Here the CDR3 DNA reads TGTGCCAGCAGGCAGGACAGGGGGCCTAATGGCTACACCTTC.

CDR3 DNA: TGTGCCAGCAGTGTTTACGGGTCCGGAGCTTTCTTT. Translating gives CASSVYGSGAFF. This chain joins TRBV2 and TRBJ1-1; no definite D call. Germline CDR1 SNHLY, CDR2 FYNNEI. The CDR3 consists of 12 residues. V was trimmed by 4 bases and J by 10 bases, leaving 13 bases between them.

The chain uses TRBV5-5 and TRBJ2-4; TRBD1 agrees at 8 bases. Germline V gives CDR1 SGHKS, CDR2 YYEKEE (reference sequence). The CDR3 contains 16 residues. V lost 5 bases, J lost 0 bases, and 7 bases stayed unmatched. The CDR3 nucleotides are TGTGCCAGCAGAATGGGACAGGCCGTAGCCAAAAACATTCAGTACTTC. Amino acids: CASRMGQAVAKNIQYF.

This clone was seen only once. This CDR3 is CASSASQVVESPLHF. CDR3 sequence (DNA): TGTGCCAGCTCAGCCTCACAGGTAGTCGAATCACCCCTCCACTTT. The rearrangement joins TRBV18 to TRBJ1-6; tentatively, D is TRBD1 (5 bases). Trimming removed 5 bases from V and 10 bases from J, with 18 bases in between. The germline V gene has CDR1 KGHSH and CDR2 LQKENI. This CDR3 is 15 amino acids long.

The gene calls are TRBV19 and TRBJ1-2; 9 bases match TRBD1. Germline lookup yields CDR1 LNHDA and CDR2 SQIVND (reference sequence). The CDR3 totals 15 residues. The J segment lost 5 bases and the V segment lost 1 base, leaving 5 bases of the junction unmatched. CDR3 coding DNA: TGTGCCAGTAGTATAGTTTGGACAGGGGAATATGGCTACACCTTC. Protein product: CASSIVWTGEYGYTF.

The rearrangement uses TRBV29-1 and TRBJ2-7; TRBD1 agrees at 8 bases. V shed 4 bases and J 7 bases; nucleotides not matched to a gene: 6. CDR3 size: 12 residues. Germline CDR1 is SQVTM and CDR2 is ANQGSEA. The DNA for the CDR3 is TGCAGCGTTGGGCAGGGGGCGGGAGAGCAGTACTTC. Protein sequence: CSVGQGAGEQYF.

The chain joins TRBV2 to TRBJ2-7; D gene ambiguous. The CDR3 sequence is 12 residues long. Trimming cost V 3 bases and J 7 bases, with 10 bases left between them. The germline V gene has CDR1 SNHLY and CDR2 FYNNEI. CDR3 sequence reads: CASSDYFGEQYF. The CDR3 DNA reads TGTGCCAGCAGTGATTACTTCGGTGAGCAGTACTTC.

CDR3 coding DNA: TGTGCCATGGCCCCCAGGGTGGGTCACCAAACGAACACCGGGGAGCTGTTTTTT. It codes for CAMAPRVGHQTNTGELFF. The chain is built from TRBV10-3 and TRBJ2-2, with a possible D match to TRBD1 (5 bases). The V gene's germline CDR1 is ENHRY and CDR2 SYGVKD. The CDR3 totals 18 residues. Trimming removed 9 bases at V and 0 bases at J, with 23 bases between.

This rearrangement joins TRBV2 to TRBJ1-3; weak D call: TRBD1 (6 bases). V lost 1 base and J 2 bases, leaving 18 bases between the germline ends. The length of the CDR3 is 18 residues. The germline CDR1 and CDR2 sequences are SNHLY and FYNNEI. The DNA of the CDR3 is TGTGCCAGCAGTGAAGTTGTGGGCAGGGGAGTAGCTGGAAACACCATATATTTT. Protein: CASSEVVGRGVAGNTIYF.

The CDR3 DNA sequence: TGCGCCAGCAGCCCCGGGGGGGGCGTTGCTTTCTTT. It specifies CASSPGGGVAFF. The rearrangement joins TRBV5-1 to TRBJ1-1, with TRBD1 as a possible D gene (6 bases). The CDR3 runs 12 residues. Deletions cut 4 bases from V and 11 bases from J, with 15 bases between. CDR1 and CDR2 from the germline V gene are SGHRS and YFSETQ.

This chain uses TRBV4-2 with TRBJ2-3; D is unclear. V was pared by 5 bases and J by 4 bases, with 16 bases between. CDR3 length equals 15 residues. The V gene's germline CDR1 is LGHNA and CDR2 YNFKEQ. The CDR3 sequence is CASSSEKASADTQYF. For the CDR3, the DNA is TGTGCCAGCAGCAGCGAGAAGGCCTCGGCAGATACGCAGTATTTT.

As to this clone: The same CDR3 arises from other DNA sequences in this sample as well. CDR3: CASSLALAGGNEQFF. In DNA, the CDR3 is TGCGCCAGCAGCTTGGCACTAGCGGGGGGGAATGAGCAGTTCTTC. The chain is built from TRBV5-1 and TRBJ2-1; 13 bases map to TRBD2. Germline assignment: CDR1 SGHRS and CDR2 YFSETQ. This CDR3 is built from 15 residues. V trimming: 0 bases; J trimming: 7 bases; junction bases outside the gene matches: 1.

CDR3 in DNA: TGTGCCAGCAGTGACGTTTCACTAGCGAGCACAGATACGCAGTATTTT. Translation: CASSDVSLASTDTQYF. The chain is built from TRBV2 and TRBJ2-3, with TRBD2 matching over 7 bases. V shed 3 bases and J 0 bases; nucleotides not matched to a gene: 6. The germline V gene encodes CDR1 SNHLY and CDR2 FYNNEI. This CDR3 is built from 16 residues.

The CDR3 region has the DNA TGTGCCAGCAGTTACACATCCGAGAACACTGAAGCTTTCTTT. This encodes CASSYTSENTEAFF. The genes are TRBV6-6 and TRBJ1-1; D gene unclear. The CDR3 runs to 14 residues. In germline, CDR1 is MNHNY, CDR2 SVGAGI (reference sequence). Trimming stripped 2 bases from V and 1 base from J, with 8 bases between.

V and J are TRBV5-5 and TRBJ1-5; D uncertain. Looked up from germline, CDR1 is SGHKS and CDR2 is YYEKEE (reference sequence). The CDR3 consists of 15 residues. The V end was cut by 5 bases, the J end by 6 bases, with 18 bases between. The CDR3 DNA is TGTGCCAGCAGGGATGCAGCAGGTCAGAGTCAGCCCCAGCATTTT. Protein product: CASRDAAGQSQPQHF.

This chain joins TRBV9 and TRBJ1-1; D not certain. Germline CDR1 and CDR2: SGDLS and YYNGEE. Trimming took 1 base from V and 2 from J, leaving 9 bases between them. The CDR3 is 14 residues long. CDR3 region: CASSVRGYNTEAFF. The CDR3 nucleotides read TGTGCCAGCAGCGTACGAGGATACAACACTGAAGCTTTCTTT. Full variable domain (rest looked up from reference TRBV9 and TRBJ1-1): DSGVTQTPKHLITATGQRVTLRCSPRSGDLSVYWYQQSLDQGLQFLIQYYNGEERAKGNILERFSAQQFPDLHSELNLSSLELGDSALYFCASSVRGYNTEAFFGQGTRLTVV.